These 2 T cell receptor beta chains were sequenced from one sample in a study of T cell responses to AZD1222 COVID-19 vaccine. Sequencing used immunoSEQ multiplex PCR; TCRdb keeps in-frame clones, though not all of them. The table shows roughly 140,000 clones, with 94% occurring only once. The material was peripheral blood, obtained on day 0 of AZD1222 vaccination. Every receptor here comes from an adult in good health.

The CDR3 region has the DNA TGCGCCAGCAGCCTAGGACAGGGGGTCATGCACACAGATACGCAGTATTTT. Its translation: CASSLGQGVMHTDTQYF. The chain recombines TRBV5-1 with TRBJ2-3, with 10 bases identical to TRBD1. Trimming removed 4 bases from V and 2 bases from J; junction bases left unmatched: 10. From germline, CDR1 is SGHRS and CDR2 YFSETQ. The CDR3 has 17 amino acids.

In regard to this clone: The sample holds other DNA sequences that translate to the same CDR3. The chain uses TRBV2 and TRBJ1-5, with 10 bases lining up with TRBD1. The V segment lost 7 bases and the J segment 2 bases; nucleotides outside the gene matches: 2. Germline loops: CDR1 SNHLY, CDR2 FYNNEI. The CDR3 is 14 residues long. CDR3 nucleotides: TGTGCCAGCACCGGGACAGGGGGCAATCAGCCCCAGCATTTT. Encoded protein: CASTGTGGNQPQHF.